This is a list of T cell receptor beta chains from one sample in a study of cytomegalovirus exposure and HLA in healthy donors. Sequencing used immunoSEQ multiplex PCR; TCRdb keeps in-frame clones, though not all of them. The sample yields some 76,000 clones, around 94% seen once. The sequenced material came from PBMCs. The receptors were sampled from a young woman in good health and CMV-seropositive. The CDR3 runs from the conserved cysteine through the conserved F or W. D genes are given only for firm matches. Only some rows state a clone size, as once, few, many or a class for expanded clones.

d_call | j_call | clone_size | v_call | cdr3_aa | cdr3_nt
. | TRBJ1-1 | . | TRBV5-1 | CASSLILGTGDEAFF | TGCGCCAGCAGCTTGATTCTCGGCACAGGCGACGAAGCTTTCTTT
TRBD1 | TRBJ2-5 | . | TRBV5-5 | CASSWGTVQETQYF | TGTGCCAGCAGCTGGGGGACAGTACAAGAGACCCAGTACTTC
. | TRBJ1-1 | . | TRBV20-1 | CSGGPGAEAFF | TGCAGTGGGGGTCCAGGGGCAGAAGCTTTCTTT
TRBD2 | TRBJ2-5 | . | TRBV5-1 | CASSLNKIAGETQYF | TGCGCCAGCAGCTTAAATAAAATAGCGGGAGAGACCCAGTACTTC
. | TRBJ1-2 | . | TRBV28 | CASSYRVTYGYTF | TGTGCCAGCAGTTACAGGGTCACCTATGGCTACACCTTC
TRBD1 | TRBJ2-1 | once | TRBV7-3 | CASSTSGGNEQFF | TGTGCCAGCAGCACTTCAGGGGGCAATGAGCAGTTCTTC
. | TRBJ1-2 | . | TRBV7-2 | CASSFDRSNYGYTF | TGTGCCAGCAGCTTCGACAGGTCTAACTATGGCTACACCTTC
. | TRBJ1-5 | . | TRBV30 | CAWSAANSNQPQHF | TGTGCCTGGAGCGCTGCGAATAGCAATCAGCCCCAGCATTTT
. | TRBJ1-6 | . | TRBV14 | CASSPQGIRSPLHF | TGTGCCAGCAGCCCCCAGGGTATTCGTTCACCCCTCCACTTT
. | TRBJ2-7 | . | TRBV5-6 | CASGAGYEQYF | TGTGCCAGTGGCGCGGGCTACGAGCAGTACTTC
TRBD1 | TRBJ1-1 | . | TRBV30 | CAWGDRDTEAFF | TGTGCCTGGGGGGACAGGGACACTGAAGCTTTCTTT
. | TRBJ2-5 | . | TRBV5-6 | CASSPTGLQETQYF | TGTGCCAGCAGCCCAACAGGCCTTCAAGAGACCCAGTACTTC
TRBD1 | TRBJ2-5 | . | TRBV9 | CASSVAGQGEETQYF | TGTGCCAGCAGCGTAGCCGGACAGGGAGAAGAGACCCAGTACTTC
. | TRBJ2-1 | once | TRBV4-2 | CASSQLGLSADEQFF | TGTGCCAGCAGCCAACTAGGACTGAGTGCCGATGAGCAGTTCTTC
TRBD1 | TRBJ2-3 | . | TRBV2 | CASSEAQGDSDTQYF | TGTGCCAGCAGTGAAGCACAGGGGGACTCAGATACGCAGTATTTT
TRBD2 | TRBJ2-3 | . | TRBV9 | CASSDNPAGLAGETSSTDTQYF | TGTGCCAGCAGCGATAATCCGGCGGGACTAGCGGGAGAAACTTCTAGCACAGATACGCAGTATTTT
TRBD2 | TRBJ2-1 | . | TRBV6-1 | CASSEASGGANEQFF | TGTGCCAGCAGTGAAGCTAGCGGGGGGGCCAATGAGCAGTTCTTC
. | TRBJ2-1 | . | TRBV10-2 | CASSGQAGLYNEQFF | TGCGCCAGCAGTGGTCAAGCGGGCTTATACAATGAGCAGTTCTTC
TRBD1 | TRBJ2-1 | . | TRBV18 | CASYRGRDENEQFF | TGTGCCAGTTACAGGGGGCGCGATGAGAATGAGCAGTTCTTC
. | TRBJ1-3 | . | TRBV30 | CAWSGDRPSSGNTIYF | TGTGCCTGGAGTGGAGACAGGCCGAGCTCTGGAAACACCATATATTTT
. | TRBJ1-1 | . | TRBV9 | CASSVFTDTEAFF | TGTGCCAGCAGCGTATTTACAGACACTGAAGCTTTCTTT
TRBD2 | TRBJ2-5 | . | TRBV30 | CAWSIASGGETQYF | TGTGCCTGGAGTATAGCTAGCGGGGGGGAGACCCAGTACTTC